The 8 T cell receptor beta chains in this list originate from one sample, sequenced in a study of molecular identifiers for immune sequencing clone quantification. TCRdb redid the calling of the PCR reads with MiXCR, one entry per CDR3 protein. In the table there are a few hundred thousand distinct CDR3 sequences, 20% to 25% of which are singletons. The sequencing input was naive CD8+ T cells from blood, with Jurkat cell RNA spiked in. The sample's subset: FACS-sorted CD8+CD4-CCR7+CD45RA+ naive T cells. The receptors stem from a human donor in good health. Some libraries in this study had Jurkat cell RNA spiked in.

This clonotype has ten or more counts. The rearrangement links TRBV7-9 to TRBJ2-3; D is undetermined. V shed 5 bases and J shed 1 base, with 19 bases lying between them. There are 17 residues in the CDR3. Looked up from germline, CDR1 is SEHNR and CDR2 is FQNEAQ (reference sequence). The CDR3 is CASSADRALGGTDTQYF. The DNA for the CDR3 is TGTGCCAGCAGCGCCGACCGGGCCCTCGGCGGCACAGATACGCAGTATTTT.

With respect to this clonotype: One end of the junction varies from germline; a read error may be responsible. In nucleotides, the CDR3 is TGTGCCAGCAGTCTCGGCTCAGGGACCTACGGGCAGTACTTC. Encoded protein: CASSLGSGTYGQYF. The rearrangement joins TRBV27 to TRBJ2-7; possibly TRBD1 or TRBD2 for D (5 bases each). Germline values: CDR1 MNHEY, CDR2 SMNVEV (reference sequence). The CDR3 runs to 14 residues.

This clonotype was recorded many times. J is TRBJ1-2 and V is TRBV27; 11 bases map to TRBD1. Trimming cost V 4 bases and J 5 bases; bases outside gene matches: 12. This CDR3 spans 17 amino acids. Germline V CDR1 and CDR2: MNHEY, SMNVEV (reference sequence). The CDR3, as DNA: TGTGCCAGCAGTTCATGGACAGGGGGCCACATTGGATATGGCTACACCTTC. It codes for CASSSWTGGHIGYGYTF.

This clonotype was seen a handful of times. This chain joins TRBV7-9 and TRBJ1-1; 9 nucleotides match TRBD1. This CDR3 is built from 14 residues. CDR1 is SEHNR, CDR2 FQNEAQ, per germline (reference sequence). V was clipped by 5 bases and J by 4 bases; unmatched bases: 5. The CDR3 region is CASSVLTGGTEAFF. DNA for the CDR3: TGTGCCAGCAGCGTTCTGACAGGGGGCACTGAAGCTTTCTTT.

This chain joins TRBV24-1 and TRBJ2-3, with 8 bases matching TRBD2. The CDR3 is made up of 17 amino acids. CDR1 and CDR2 from the germline V gene are KGHDR and SFDVKD. J gave up 4 bases and V 0 bases, and 8 bases lay outside the gene matches. CDR3 sequence reads: CATSDLDAGGDPDTQYF. DNA for the CDR3: TGTGCCACCAGTGATTTGGACGCGGGAGGAGATCCAGATACGCAGTATTTT.

This clonotype was detected many times. The rearrangement joins TRBV4-1 to TRBJ2-1; a weak D match, TRBD2 (5 bases). This CDR3 is 12 amino acids long. CDR1 and CDR2 from the germline V gene are MGHRA and YSYEKL. The V gene lost 8 bases and the J gene lost 5 bases, with 10 bases spanning the gap. This CDR3 is CASADFDNEQFF. The CDR3 DNA is TGCGCCAGCGCGGACTTCGACAATGAGCAGTTCTTC.

This clonotype was counted many times. The V call is TRBV7-6, the J call TRBJ2-3; 7 nucleotides line up with TRBD2. The J segment lost 0 bases and the V segment lost 5 bases, leaving 8 bases of the junction unmatched. Germline CDR1 is SGHVS and CDR2 is FNYEAQ. The CDR3 runs to 16 residues. DNA for the CDR3: TGTGCCAGCAGCCTCCTCTCAGCGGGGAGCACAGATACGCAGTATTTT. Residues: CASSLLSAGSTDTQYF.

Regarding this clonotype: This sequence may be a read error, since a much larger clone differs from it by one base. V is TRBV7-2 and J is TRBJ2-7; D is unresolved. Germline CDR1 SGHTA, CDR2 FQGNSA. The CDR3 totals 13 residues. V was pared by 8 bases and J by 4 bases, with 15 bases between. CDR3: CASGSVTPYEQYF. The DNA for the CDR3 is TGTGCCAGCGGCTCGGTTACGCCGTACGAGCAGTACTTC.